The next 3 T cell receptor beta chains were all read from a single sample in a study of graft-versus-host responses after intestinal transplantation. Profiling relied on immunoSEQ multiplex PCR, and the TCRdb table lists in-frame clones only, not all of them. The sample holds approximately 90,000 clones, around 80% seen once. Antigens of these TCRs are unknown. The source material was unstimulated CD4+ T cells sorted from spleen or lymph node cells, sampled before intestinal transplant. Receptor source: a human donor who received an intestinal transplant.

The rearrangement joins TRBV21-1 to TRBJ2-3; the table assigns TRBD1, which was not confirmed against the DNA. TRBV21-1 corresponds to a pseudogene. This CDR3 comprises 15 residues. The CDR3 is CASSKIQINTDTQYF. Written as DNA, the CDR3 is TGTGCCAGCAGCAAAATCCAAATCAACACAGATACGCAGTATTTT.

The V gene is TRBV5-1, the J gene TRBJ2-2, with D uncertain. Trimming shortened V by 4 bases and J by 0 bases, and 13 bases separated the two germline ends. Germline V gene sequence: CDR1 SGHRS, CDR2 YFSETQ. This CDR3 is 16 amino acids long. The DNA of the CDR3 is TGCGCCAGCAGCGCGGCCCCCACCGCGAACACCGGGGAGCTGTTTTTT. Its protein product is CASSAAPTANTGELFF.

The chain is built from TRBV21-1 and TRBJ1-1; the D call of TRBD1 is as the table states it, not checked on the DNA. TRBV21-1 is termed a pseudogene. The CDR3 contains 15 residues. CDR3 in amino acids: CASSKRQGGNTEAFF. In DNA, the CDR3 is TGTGCCAGCAGCAAAAGGCAGGGCGGGAACACTGAAGCTTTCTTT.